The subject of this entry is one T cell receptor beta chain. Its cognate antigen is unknown. This sample stems from a study of T cell responses to AZD1222 COVID-19 vaccine. Study results and caveats: Clonal diversity may have been underestimated, and the donors were mostly white British, with more females than males. Only six AZD1222 recipients tested seropositive at baseline.

Produced via immunoSEQ multiplex PCR; TCRdb's table is partial and in-frame only. The repertoire holds 160,000 or so clones, with 90% as singletons. The ends lost 4 bases at V and 2 bases at J; junction bases unmatched: 6. The CDR3 loop spans 14 amino acids. Germline CDR1 SGHRS, CDR2 YFSETQ. The sequence was obtained from an adult in good health. The sample in question was peripheral blood, obtained on day 0 of AZD1222 vaccination. The V and J genes are TRBV5-1 and TRBJ2-7, with 7 positions matching TRBD1. DNA of the CDR3: TGCGCCAGCAGCCCAAGGACAGGAGCCTACGAGCAGTACTTC. Protein product: CASSPRTGAYEQYF.